The T cell receptor (beta chain) described here comes from a study of Ad26.COV2.S vaccination and SARS-CoV-2 variants. The CDR3 covers 15 residues. CDR1 MNHNY and CDR2 SVGAGI come from the germline V gene (reference sequence). V lost 3 bases, J lost 5 bases, and 13 bases lay in between. Treatment noted: around 19 received Ad26.COV2.S at low or high dose, single or two shots; a few received placebo; per-sample allocation not given. Repertoires come from day 63 after the first vaccine or placebo injection. The individual, an adult aged 18-55 years, was a donor in Boston. Only in-frame clones appear in the TCRdb table, and some are missing; sequencing was by immunoSEQ multiplex PCR. Here the sample spans approximately 300,000 clones, just over 85% being singletons.

This specimen consisted of peripheral blood, obtained in a trial of Ad26.COV2.S vaccine versus placebo. This clonotype was sampled from a person aged 18-65 years who received the Ad26.COV2.S COVID-19 vaccine or a placebo. The chain has TRBV6-6 and TRBJ1-4, with a weak D call TRBD1 (6 bases). CDR3 amino acids: CASSYLRGPNEKLFF. The CDR3 DNA reads as TGTGCCAGCAGTTATCTCAGGGGACCAAATGAAAAACTGTTTTTT.